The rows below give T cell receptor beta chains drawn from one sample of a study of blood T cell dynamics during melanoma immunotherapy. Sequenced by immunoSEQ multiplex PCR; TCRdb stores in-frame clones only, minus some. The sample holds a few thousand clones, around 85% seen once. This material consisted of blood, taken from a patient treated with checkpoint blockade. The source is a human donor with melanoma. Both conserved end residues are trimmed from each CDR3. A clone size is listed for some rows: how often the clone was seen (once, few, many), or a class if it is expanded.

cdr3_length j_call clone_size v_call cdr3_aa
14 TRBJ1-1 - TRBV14 ASSQGYGQGGTEAF
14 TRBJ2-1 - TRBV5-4 ASSLGGWSSYNEQF
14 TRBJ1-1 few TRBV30 AWTQLGDRGNTEAF
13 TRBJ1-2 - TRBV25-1 ASSVTGAAVHGYT
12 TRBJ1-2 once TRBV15 ATSREGRGYGYT
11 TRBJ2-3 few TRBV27 ASSSPPGDTQY
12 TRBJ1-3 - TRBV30 AWRTKSSGNTIY
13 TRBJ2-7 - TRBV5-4 ASSWPGQGLYEQY
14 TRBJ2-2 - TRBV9 ASSAPGTAVVGELF
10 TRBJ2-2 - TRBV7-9 ASSSLDWELF
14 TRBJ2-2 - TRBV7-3 ASSLRLAGGRGELF
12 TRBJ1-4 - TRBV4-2 ASSQVRGNEKLF
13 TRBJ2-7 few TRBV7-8 ASSLGGQVGHEQY
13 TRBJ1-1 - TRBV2 ASTRPGQKNTEAF
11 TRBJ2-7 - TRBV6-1 ASRPLTGQREY
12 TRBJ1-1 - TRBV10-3 AIRGGTGNTEAF
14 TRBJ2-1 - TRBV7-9 ASSSEAGVWYNEQF
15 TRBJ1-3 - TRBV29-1 SVALSGRASSGNTIY
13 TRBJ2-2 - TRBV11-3 ASSLSGGNTGELF
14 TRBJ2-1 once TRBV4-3 ASSQDIGTAYNEQF
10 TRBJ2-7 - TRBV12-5 ASAPQGGEQY
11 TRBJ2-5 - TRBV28 ASSLRPQETQY
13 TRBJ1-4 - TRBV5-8 ASSFNTAANEKLF
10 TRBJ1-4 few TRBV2 ASRYTDEKLF
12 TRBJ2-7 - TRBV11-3 ASRSPDQQYEQY
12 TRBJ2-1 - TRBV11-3 ASSFGRGSYEQF
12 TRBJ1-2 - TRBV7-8 ASSLVKVGYGYT
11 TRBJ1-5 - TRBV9 ASSPTGGQPQH
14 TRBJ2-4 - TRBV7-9 ASSTQTGGGKNIQY
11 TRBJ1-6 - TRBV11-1 ASSFQVDSPLH